Below are 13 T cell receptor beta chains sequenced from a single sample in a study of shared clonotypes between healthy human individuals. Only in-frame clones appear in the TCRdb table, and some are missing; sequencing was by immunoSEQ multiplex PCR. The table lists 2 million or so clones, about 95% of them singletons. Naive CD8 populations comprised CD45RO-negative cells positively selected for CCR7, excluding terminally differentiated effector memory CD45RA+ cells. The sequencing sample was made of naive CD8+ T cells sorted from blood. The receptor source for this set is a man in his late teens or twenties in good health.

The chain couples TRBV7-9 to TRBJ1-2; TRBD1 might be the D (5 bases). Trimming cost V 5 bases and J 4 bases, with 11 bases left between them. CDR3 size: 13 residues. CDR1 is SEHNR and CDR2 is FQNEAQ in the germline V gene (reference sequence). CDR3 residues: CASSPGPIYGYTF. The CDR3 nucleotides read TGTGCCAGCAGCCCGGGACCGATCTATGGCTACACCTTC. Full variable domain (remainder filled in from reference TRBV7-9 and TRBJ1-2): DTGVSQNPRHKITKRGQNVTFRCDPISEHNRLYWYRQTLGQGPEFLTYFQNEAQLEKSRLLSDRFSAERPKGSFSTLEIQRTEQGDSAMYLCASSPGPIYGYTFGSGTRLTVV.

V and J are TRBV10-1 and TRBJ2-7; TRBD1 matches at 8 bases. V was pared by 3 bases and J by 3 bases, with 10 bases of the junction left unmatched. The CDR3 totals 16 residues. CDR1 is WNHNN and CDR2 is SYGVQD in the germline V gene (reference sequence). As DNA, the CDR3 is TGCGCCAGCAGTGATTCCCTCGGACAGGGCCACTACGAGCAGTACTTC. This codes for CASSDSLGQGHYEQYF.

The chain employs TRBV30 and TRBJ2-7; D call uncertain. V was cut by 5 bases and J by 4 bases, with 9 bases left in between. The CDR3 consists of 11 residues. Germline CDR1 reads GTSNPN; CDR2 reads SVGIG (reference sequence). The CDR3 DNA is TGTGCCTGGCTTGCCGGGTACGAGCAGTACTTC. This codes for CAWLAGYEQYF.

As for this clone: The same CDR3 can be traced to other DNA sequences in this sample. The rearrangement joins TRBV27 to TRBJ2-6; D perhaps matches TRBD2 (5 bases). This CDR3 contains 16 residues. CDR1 is MNHEY and CDR2 is SMNVEV in the germline V gene (reference sequence). V lost 6 bases and J 0 bases, leaving 12 bases between the germline ends. CDR3 nucleotide sequence: TGTGCCAGCAGCCCGTTAGGGAGCTCTGGGGCCAACGTCCTGACTTTC. Protein product: CASSPLGSSGANVLTF.

The chain links TRBV5-4 to TRBJ2-5; TRBD2 matches 7 bases. Germline loops: CDR1 SGHNT, CDR2 YYREEE (reference sequence). The trim removed 7 bases at V and 0 bases at J, leaving 0 bases unmatched. This CDR3 has 12 amino acids. The CDR3 sequence: CASRGDQETQYF. The CDR3 bases are TGTGCCAGCCGGGGGGACCAAGAGACCCAGTACTTC. The full variable domain, in which reference TRBV5-4 and TRBJ2-5 provide the parts outside the CDR3, is ETGVTQSPTHLIKTRGQQVTLRCSSQSGHNTVSWYQQALGQGPQFIFQYYREEENGRGNFPPRFSGLQFPNYSSELNVNALELDDSALYLCASRGDQETQYFGPGTRLLVL.

About this clone: This sample also contains other DNA sequences that code for the same CDR3. The chain carries TRBV9 and TRBJ2-5; no definite D call. V lost 4 bases, J lost 3 bases, and 10 bases lay in between. In germline, CDR1 is SGDLS, CDR2 YYNGEE. There are 13 residues in the CDR3. The CDR3 DNA sequence: TGTGCCAGCAGCCCCCCTAATGAAGAGACCCAGTACTTC. Its translation: CASSPPNEETQYF.

This clone has only one observation. J is TRBJ2-3 and V is TRBV7-9; 10 bases agree with TRBD1. The germline gives CDR1 SEHNR, CDR2 FQNEAQ (reference sequence). V lost 4 bases to trimming and J lost 3 bases; unmatched junction nucleotides: 7. This CDR3 contains 16 residues. Here the CDR3 reads CASSSPRTGGTDTQYF. CDR3 sequence (DNA): TGTGCCAGCAGCTCACCCAGGACAGGGGGGACAGATACGCAGTATTTT.

The chain couples TRBV5-4 to TRBJ1-1; D unresolved. V lost 7 bases and J lost 3, with 10 bases in between. From germline, CDR1 is SGHNT and CDR2 YYREEE (reference sequence). This CDR3 contains 12 residues. The CDR3 region has the DNA TGTGCCAGCGGTAGGTGGGACACTGAAGCTTTCTTT. Translated: CASGRWDTEAFF.

This chain links TRBV4-1 with TRBJ2-7; 7 positions agree with TRBD1. The CDR3 has 15 amino acids. With V trimmed by 4 bases and J by 0 bases, 6 bases remained unmatched. Germline CDR1 reads MGHRA; CDR2 reads YSYEKL. The CDR3 spells CASSLRTGSSYEQYF. In DNA, the CDR3 is TGCGCCAGCAGCCTTAGGACAGGAAGCTCCTACGAGCAGTACTTC.

The chain recombines TRBV5-4 with TRBJ2-2; 9 nucleotides match TRBD1. The length of the CDR3 is 15 residues. In germline, CDR1 is SGHNT, CDR2 YYREEE (reference sequence). Germline trimming cut 0 bases from V and 7 bases from J; bases unmatched to any gene: 4. The CDR3 nucleotides are TGTGCCAGCAGCTTGGTACAGGGGGCGGACGGGGAGCTGTTTTTT. This sequence encodes CASSLVQGADGELFF.

The chain uses TRBV2 and TRBJ1-1, with no clear D. V lost 5 bases and J 0 bases, leaving 13 bases between the germline ends. CDR3 length equals 15 residues. The germline CDR1 and CDR2 sequences are SNHLY and FYNNEI. The CDR3 bases are TGTGCCAGCAGTCACCTCGACGGACTGAACACTGAAGCTTTCTTT. Its translation: CASSHLDGLNTEAFF. The full variable domain, completed using reference TRBV2 and TRBJ1-1, is EPEVTQTPSHQVTQMGQEVILRCVPISNHLYFYWYRQILGQKVEFLVSFYNNEISEKSEIFDDQFSVERPDGSNFTLKIRSTKLEDSAMYFCASSHLDGLNTEAFFGQGTRLTVV.

The genes are TRBV5-1 and TRBJ1-2; the D is unclear. This CDR3 is built from 15 residues. V was clipped by 0 bases and J by 3 bases, with 12 bases between them. The germline gives CDR1 SGHRS, CDR2 YFSETQ. This CDR3 is CASSLAGELDYGYTF. As DNA, the CDR3 is TGCGCCAGCAGCTTGGCCGGGGAATTGGACTATGGCTACACCTTC.

V and J are TRBV10-2 and TRBJ2-5; 9 bases align to TRBD1. The CDR3 has 18 amino acids. V dropped 6 bases and J dropped 0; count of bases not matched to a gene: 14. From germline, CDR1 is WSHSY and CDR2 SAAADI. In nucleotides, the CDR3 is TGCGCCAGCAGCGACCCCGTTATCGGACAGGGGTACCAAGAGACCCAGTACTTC. Protein product: CASSDPVIGQGYQETQYF.